A selection of T cell receptor beta chains follows, all from one sample in a study of response to subunit inactivated influenza vaccine. TCRdb reprocessed the RT-PCR reads via MiXCR and lists one record per CDR3 protein. The data contain 540,000 or so distinct CDR3 sequences, under 15% of them singletons. The sample in question was PBMCs from blood, obtained roughly 47 days after vaccination. Receptors originate from a man aged 50 or older who received an inactivated influenza vaccine. Both conserved end residues are part of each CDR3. D genes are given only for firm matches. Clone size is stated in some rows and not others, as once, few, many or a class when expanded.

>TRBJ2-5|NA|TRBV27|TRBD2|17
CASSFRLAGGVQETQYF
TGTGCCAGCAGTTTCAGACTAGCGGGAGGGGTGCAAGAGACCCAGTACTTC
>TRBJ2-5|NA|TRBV18|NA|13
CASLNRVGETQYF
TGTGCCAGCTTAAACAGGGTTGGAGAGACCCAGTACTTC
>TRBJ1-5|few|TRBV12-3/TRBV12-4|NA|12
CASSFNSQPQHF
TGTGCCAGCAGTTTCAATTCGCAGCCCCAGCATTTT
>TRBJ2-1|NA|TRBV6-4|TRBD1|14
CARGTGSVMNEQFF
TGTGCCAGAGGGACAGGGAGCGTCATGAATGAGCAGTTCTTC
>TRBJ2-7|few|TRBV28|NA|15
CASSSRSTALYEQYF
TGTGCCAGCAGTTCCCGATCGACAGCGCTCTACGAGCAGTACTTC
>TRBJ1-6|NA|TRBV9|NA|14
CASSVGGPNSPLHF
TGTGCCAGCAGCGTAGGGGGGCCTAATTCACCCCTCCACTTT
>TRBJ1-1|few|TRBV7-2|NA|14
CASSTTRENTEAFF
TGTGCCAGCAGCACAACCAGGGAGAACACTGAAGCTTTCTTT
>TRBJ2-1|few|TRBV12-3/TRBV12-4|TRBD2|20
CASSLEGRVTRSSGNNEQFF
TGTGCCAGCAGTTTAGAAGGCAGGGTAACGAGGTCTAGCGGGAACAATGAGCAGTTCTTC
>TRBJ1-3|few|TRBV11-2|NA|15
CASTPIWESGNTIYF
TGTGCCAGCACCCCTATTTGGGAATCTGGAAACACCATATATTTT
>TRBJ2-3|NA|TRBV30|TRBD2|18
CAWSGRTPGLGSTDTQYF
TGTGCCTGGAGTGGACGGACCCCGGGACTAGGAAGCACAGATACGCAGTATTTT
>TRBJ2-7|NA|TRBV20-1|NA|18
CSARDGGPQEGTLYEQYF
TGCAGTGCTAGAGATGGGGGACCCCAGGAGGGGACCCTCTACGAGCAGTACTTC
>TRBJ1-5|NA|TRBV6-5|NA|19
CASSYGLTGGGGSNQPQHF
TGTGCCAGCAGTTACGGACTCACGGGGGGCGGGGGGAGCAATCAGCCCCAGCATTTT
>TRBJ2-7|NA|TRBV20-1|TRBD2|15
CSASGLAGVHYEQYF
TGCAGTGCTAGCGGACTAGCGGGAGTTCACTACGAGCAGTACTTC
>TRBJ2-1|NA|TRBV10-3|NA|13
CATGEGMGNEQFF
TGTGCCACCGGAGAGGGTATGGGCAATGAGCAGTTCTTC
>TRBJ2-1|few|TRBV20-1|NA|15
CSARVGLDFYNEQFF
TGCAGTGCTAGGGTTGGACTGGACTTCTACAATGAGCAGTTCTTC
>TRBJ1-2|many|TRBV5-6|NA|13
CASSLETRVGYSF
TGTGCCAGCAGCTTGGAAACGAGGGTTGGCTACTCCTTC
>TRBJ2-2|NA|TRBV24-1|NA|15
CATSDLPPSHGELFF
TGTGCCACCAGTGATTTGCCCCCGTCGCACGGGGAGCTGTTTTTT
>TRBJ2-1|NA|TRBV28|TRBD2|14
CASQTSGIVNEQFF
TGTGCCAGCCAGACTAGCGGGATCGTCAATGAGCAGTTCTTC
>TRBJ2-7|few|TRBV29-1|NA|14
CSVASHTTSYEQYF
TGCAGCGTCGCCAGTCACACAACCTCCTACGAGCAGTACTTC
>TRBJ2-4|many|TRBV10-3|NA|16
CAISESVGGQKNIQYF
TGTGCCATCAGTGAGTCGGTCGGGGGACAGAAAAACATTCAGTACTTC
>TRBJ2-1|few|TRBV6-1|TRBD2|17
CASSEELTSGTWNEQFF
TGTGCCAGCAGTGAAGAATTGACTAGCGGGACGTGGAATGAGCAGTTCTTC
>TRBJ2-7|NA|TRBV4-1|NA|15
CASSQDPLSSYEQYF
TGCGCCAGCAGCCAAGATCCCTTGAGCTCCTACGAGCAGTACTTC
>TRBJ1-1|NA|TRBV5-1|NA|12
CASSWAGAEAFF
TGCGCCAGCAGCTGGGCGGGAGCTGAAGCTTTCTTT